One sample yielded the 7 T cell receptor beta chains listed below, sequenced in a study of blood T cell repertoires in COVID-19. Clones were sequenced by immunoSEQ multiplex PCR, and TCRdb holds only the in-frame ones, with some missing. In the table there are around 85,000 clones, roughly 82% of which are singletons. What was sequenced was peripheral blood. Receptor source: a man in his forties or fifties with active COVID-19.

This sequence joins TRBV4-2 and TRBJ2-1; TRBD2 matches at 12 bases. CDR1 LGHNA and CDR2 YNFKEQ come from the germline V gene. Losses at the gene ends were 1 base for V and 5 bases for J; bases not matched to a gene: 3. This CDR3 is built from 16 residues. CDR3 protein: CASSQARTSGDNEQFF. For the CDR3, the DNA is TGTGCCAGCAGCCAAGCCCGGACTAGCGGGGACAATGAGCAGTTCTTC.

V and J are TRBV9 and TRBJ2-3; TRBD2 is a possible D gene (7 bases). Trimming removed 0 bases at V and 2 bases at J, with 19 bases between. This CDR3 comprises 18 residues. Germline loops: CDR1 SGDLS, CDR2 YYNGEE. CDR3 nucleotides: TGTGCCAGCAGCGTAGGAAGTGGTGGCGGGGGCCCCACAGATACGCAGTATTTT. This encodes CASSVGSGGGGPTDTQYF.

This CDR3 reads CATSRDHRGVGYTF. The DNA for the CDR3 is TGTGCCACCAGCAGAGATCACAGGGGGGTGGGCTACACCTTC. This sequence joins TRBV15 and TRBJ1-2; 8 nucleotides line up with TRBD1. The V gene end was trimmed by 0 bases and the J gene end by 8 bases; junction bases not matched to a gene: 5. CDR1 is LNHNV, CDR2 YYDKDF, per germline (reference sequence). The CDR3 is 14 amino acids. Complete variable domain (other parts from reference TRBV15 and TRBJ1-2): DAMVIQNPRYQVTQFGKPVTLSCSQTLNHNVMYWYQQKSSQAPKLLFHYYDKDFNNEADTPDNFQSRRPNTSFCFLDIRSPGLGDTAMYLCATSRDHRGVGYTFGSGTRLTVV.

V usage is TRBV18 and J usage is TRBJ2-3; 9 nucleotides agree with TRBD1. The V and J ends lost 2 bases and 3 bases, in that order; junction bases with no gene match: 3. The CDR3 has 15 amino acids. CDR1 and CDR2 (germline): KGHSH, LQKENI. Written as DNA, the CDR3 is TGTGCCAGCTCACCAACAGGGGGCGTTACAGATACGCAGTATTTT. Translating gives CASSPTGGVTDTQYF.

The chain recombines TRBV4-3 with TRBJ1-3; D is unresolved. With 0 bases removed from V and 0 bases from J, the gap between germline ends came to 12 bases. Germline-derived CDR1 and CDR2 are LGHNA and YSLEER. This CDR3 is 17 amino acids long. The CDR3 region is CASSQDTGTVSGNTIYF. The DNA for the CDR3 is TGCGCCAGCAGCCAAGATACGGGAACGGTCTCTGGAAACACCATATATTTT.

The J gene is TRBJ2-1, the V gene TRBV9; unclear D gene. Trimming cost V 0 bases and J 0 bases, with 10 bases left between them. Germline V gene lookup returns CDR1 SGDLS and CDR2 YYNGEE. The CDR3 contains 16 residues. CDR3 nucleotide sequence: TGTGCCAGCAGCGTAGGAACGAGTAGCTCCTACAATGAGCAGTTCTTC. Its protein product is CASSVGTSSSYNEQFF.

This sequence joins TRBV5-5 and TRBJ1-2, with D uncertain. This CDR3 has 12 amino acids. The germline CDR1 and CDR2 sequences are SGHKS and YYEKEE (reference sequence). V was pared by 0 bases and J by 5 bases, with 5 bases between. The CDR3 DNA is TGTGCCAGCAGCTTGGTACAGTATGGCTACACCTTC. It codes for CASSLVQYGYTF.